Listed here are 9 T cell receptor beta chains from one sample, sequenced in a study of cytomegalovirus exposure and HLA in healthy donors. The PCR ran on 60 Vbeta and 13 Jbeta primers. Profiled with immunoSEQ multiplex PCR; TCRdb holds only in-frame clones, not every one. The data show fewer than 250,000 clones, around 83% seen once. Specimen: PBMCs. All receptors derive from a woman in her 40s in good health and CMV-seronegative.

The rearrangement uses TRBV7-9 and TRBJ2-2, with 9 bases fitting TRBD1. This CDR3 comprises 15 residues. Germline loops: CDR1 SEHNR, CDR2 FQNEAQ (reference sequence). Germline trimming cut 4 bases from V and 9 bases from J; bases unmatched to any gene: 9. CDR3 nucleotides: TGTGCCAGCAGCTGGGGTCGACAGGGGGTCCGGGAGCTGTTTTTT. Translated: CASSWGRQGVRELFF.

V usage is TRBV5-4 and J usage is TRBJ2-1; 9 bases are a match to TRBD1. Germline V gene sequence: CDR1 SGHNT, CDR2 YYREEE (reference sequence). The CDR3 runs to 14 residues. With V trimmed by 4 bases and J by 4 bases, 3 bases remained unmatched. CDR3 amino acids: CASSRDRAYNEQFF. DNA for the CDR3: TGTGCCAGCAGCCGGGACAGGGCTTACAATGAGCAGTTCTTC.

This chain uses TRBV28 with TRBJ2-2; 9 nucleotides line up with TRBD2. The germline V gene has CDR1 MDHEN and CDR2 SYDVKM. V was clipped by 6 bases and J by 2 bases; unmatched bases: 10. The CDR3 spans 17 residues. The DNA for the CDR3 is TGTGCCAGCAGACCCCCTGATAGCGGGAGAAACACCGGGGAGCTGTTTTTT. It encodes CASRPPDSGRNTGELFF.

The rearrangement links TRBV9 to TRBJ1-1, with D perhaps matching TRBD1 (5 bases). CDR1 is SGDLS and CDR2 is YYNGEE in the germline V gene. This CDR3 comprises 14 residues. Trimming pared 0 bases from V and 3 bases from J, leaving 9 bases between. The CDR3 sequence: CASSVDGGDTEAFF. CDR3 nucleotide sequence: TGTGCCAGCAGCGTAGATGGGGGGGACACTGAAGCTTTCTTT.

This chain joins TRBV29-1 and TRBJ1-1; 8 bases line up with TRBD1. The germline gives CDR1 SQVTM, CDR2 ANQGSEA. This CDR3 region has 13 residues. The V segment lost 6 bases and the J segment 1 base; nucleotides outside the gene matches: 4. CDR3: CSVPGTGNTEAFF. As DNA, the CDR3 is TGCAGCGTGCCCGGGACAGGGAACACTGAAGCTTTCTTT.

The V call is TRBV7-8, the J call TRBJ2-1; D perhaps matches TRBD2 (5 bases). Trimming removed 2 bases from V and 2 bases from J, with 19 bases in between. Germline V gives CDR1 SGHVS, CDR2 FQNEAQ. The CDR3 is made up of 18 amino acids. Here the CDR3 reads CASSLLFASSSPYNEQFF. The CDR3 DNA is TGTGCCAGCAGCTTATTATTTGCTAGCTCTTCACCCTACAATGAGCAGTTCTTC.

V is TRBV19 and J is TRBJ1-1, with TRBD1 matching 8 bases. Germline CDR1 is LNHDA and CDR2 is SQIVND (reference sequence). The CDR3 runs to 16 residues. Trimming took 7 bases from V and 0 from J; bases not matched to a gene: 10. CDR3 protein: CASKGRAGGLNTEAFF. The CDR3, as DNA: TGTGCCAGTAAAGGGAGGGCAGGGGGCTTGAACACTGAAGCTTTCTTT. Drawing the rest from reference TRBV19 and TRBJ1-1, the complete variable domain is DGGITQSPKYLFRKEGQNVTLSCEQNLNHDAMYWYRQDPGQGLRLIYYSQIVNDFQKGDIAEGYSVSREKKESFPLTVTSAQKNPTAFYLCASKGRAGGLNTEAFFGQGTRLTVV.

V usage is TRBV6-5 and J usage is TRBJ2-5, with D possibly matching TRBD2 (6 bases). CDR3 length equals 13 residues. Germline lookup yields CDR1 MNHEY and CDR2 SVGAGI. Trimming removed 5 bases from V and 5 bases from J, with 12 bases in between. CDR3 nucleotide sequence: TGTGCCAGCAGTCGGACTATCTCGGAGACCCAGTACTTC. It encodes CASSRTISETQYF.

This chain connects TRBV5-5 to TRBJ1-5, with 9 bases lining up with TRBD1. The CDR3 is made up of 17 amino acids. J was trimmed by 5 bases and V by 3 bases; bases with no gene match: 12. Germline V gene sequence: CDR1 SGHKS, CDR2 YYEKEE (reference sequence). Here the CDR3 DNA reads TGTGCCAGCAGCTCCGCGGGACAGGGAAGTGGAGATCAGCCCCAGCATTTT. Translated, it gives CASSSAGQGSGDQPQHF.